A single sample gave rise to the 16 T cell receptor beta chains below, sequenced in a study of cytomegalovirus exposure and HLA in healthy donors. Primers included in the PCR were 60 Vbeta and 13 Jbeta primers. The method was immunoSEQ multiplex PCR; TCRdb's version includes in-frame clones alone and lacks a portion of them. The sample records about 86,000 clones, roughly 80% being singletons. The specimen was PBMCs. Receptors were obtained from a woman aged 40 to 49 in good health and CMV-seropositive.

This clone occurred a few times. This chain links TRBV7-6 with TRBJ2-2; 9 bases match TRBD2. In germline, CDR1 is SGHVS, CDR2 FNYEAQ. The CDR3 is made up of 16 amino acids. Germline trimming cut 2 bases from V and 5 bases from J; bases unmatched to any gene: 6. CDR3 DNA sequence: TGTGCCAGCAGCTTAATCAACAGCGGGAGGACCGGGGAGCTGTTTTTT. Amino acid sequence: CASSLINSGRTGELFF.

This clone was seen a single time. The rearrangement links TRBV18 to TRBJ1-1; TRBD1 matches 7 bases. CDR1 KGHSH and CDR2 LQKENI come from the germline V gene. The CDR3 loop spans 14 amino acids. Trimming took 1 base from V and 4 from J; bases not matched to a gene: 3. Here the CDR3 reads CASSPLTGPTEAFF. The CDR3 DNA is TGTGCCAGCTCACCACTGACAGGGCCCACTGAAGCTTTCTTT.

This clone has just a few counts. The chain carries TRBV27 and TRBJ2-3, with D unresolved. Per the germline V gene, CDR1 is MNHEY and CDR2 is SMNVEV (reference sequence). Trimming pared 4 bases from V and 1 base from J, leaving 6 bases between. The CDR3 is 13 amino acids. The CDR3 here is CASSSLRTDTQYF. DNA of the CDR3: TGTGCCAGCAGTTCCCTCCGCACAGATACGCAGTATTTT.

V gene TRBV6-7 combines with J gene TRBJ2-3; 7 bases match TRBD1. TRBV6-7 qualifies as an ORF whose function is uncertain. After removal of 3 bases from V and 2 bases from J, the junction contained 5 bases not matched to a gene. The CDR3 consists of 15 residues. The CDR3 reads CASSYGQALTDTQYF. The CDR3 DNA reads as TGTGCCAGCAGTTATGGACAGGCACTCACAGATACGCAGTATTTT.

The chain combines TRBV18 with TRBJ2-1; 15 nucleotides line up with TRBD2. The CDR3 has 16 residues. V was pared by 3 bases and J by 7 bases, with 4 bases of the junction left unmatched. Germline V gene sequence: CDR1 KGHSH, CDR2 LQKENI. The CDR3 bases are TGTGCCAGCTCACCGGAGGGGACTAGCGGGAGGAATGAGCAGTTCTTC. Encoded protein: CASSPEGTSGRNEQFF.

This chain joins TRBV5-4 and TRBJ1-5; TRBD1 might be the D (5 bases). From germline, CDR1 is SGHNT and CDR2 YYREEE (reference sequence). This CDR3 has 12 residues. V dropped 5 bases and J dropped 6 bases, with 9 bases sitting between them. The CDR3 sequence is CASSAGGQPQHF. The CDR3 bases are TGTGCCAGCAGTGCGGGGGGTCAGCCCCAGCATTTT.

This clone appeared once. The chain is built from TRBV7-3 and TRBJ2-1; no clear D. The germline V and J ends were trimmed by 0 bases and 5 bases, with 5 bases remaining between them. From germline, CDR1 is SGHTA and CDR2 FQGTGA. The CDR3 spans 13 residues. For the CDR3, the DNA is TGTGCCAGCAGCTTAACCGTCGACAATGAGCAGTTCTTC. It translates to CASSLTVDNEQFF.

J is TRBJ2-5 and V is TRBV5-1, with a possible D match to TRBD1 (6 bases). Germline loops: CDR1 SGHRS, CDR2 YFSETQ. V lost 4 bases and J lost 3, with 10 bases in between. This CDR3 has 13 residues. The CDR3 spells CASSPRTEETQYF. CDR3 nucleotide sequence: TGCGCCAGCAGCCCCAGGACAGAAGAGACCCAGTACTTC.

This chain uses TRBV13 with TRBJ2-1, with 13 bases identical to TRBD2. V was clipped by 6 bases and J by 5 bases; unmatched bases: 7. The CDR3 totals 16 residues. Looked up from germline, CDR1 is PRHDT and CDR2 is FYEKMQ (reference sequence). The CDR3 is CASRRGLAGVHNEQFF. The CDR3 DNA reads as TGTGCCAGCAGGCGTGGACTAGCGGGAGTCCACAATGAGCAGTTCTTC. The full variable domain, in which reference TRBV13 and TRBJ2-1 provide the parts outside the CDR3, is AAGVIQSPRHLIKEKRETATLKCYPIPRHDTVYWYQQGPGQDPQFLISFYEKMQSDKGSIPDRFSAQQFSDYHSELNMSSLELGDSALYFCASRRGLAGVHNEQFFGPGTRLTVL.

In this sample, this clone turned up a few times. This CDR3 reads CASTITGTSGSQETQYF. The CDR3 bases are TGTGCCAGCACGATCACCGGGACTAGCGGGAGCCAAGAGACCCAGTACTTC. The V gene is TRBV7-8, the J gene TRBJ2-5, with 14 bases aligning to TRBD2. Germline-derived CDR1 and CDR2 are SGHVS and FQNEAQ. The CDR3 is made up of 17 amino acids. V shed 7 bases and J 1 base; nucleotides not matched to a gene: 8.

V gene TRBV15 combines with J gene TRBJ1-1, with 8 bases matching TRBD1. This CDR3 has 12 residues. CDR1 is LNHNV, CDR2 YYDKDF, per germline (reference sequence). V was pared by 9 bases and J by 3 bases, with 3 bases of the junction left unmatched. The CDR3 sequence: CATMTGDTEAFF. As DNA, the CDR3 is TGTGCCACGATGACAGGGGACACTGAAGCTTTCTTT.

The rearrangement uses TRBV19 and TRBJ1-2, with 8 bases matching TRBD1. The CDR3 spans 16 residues. CDR1 and CDR2 (germline): LNHDA, SQIVND (reference sequence). The V and J ends lost 5 bases and 2 bases, in that order; junction bases with no gene match: 10. The CDR3 loop reads CASSYRGQGGNYGYTF. CDR3 nucleotide sequence: TGTGCCAGTAGTTATCGTGGACAGGGCGGGAACTATGGCTACACCTTC.

This clone was found once. This chain connects TRBV6-5 to TRBJ2-5; 8 nucleotides align to TRBD2. CDR3 length equals 16 residues. Losses at the gene ends were 4 bases for V and 5 bases for J; bases not matched to a gene: 12. CDR1 and CDR2 from the germline V gene are MNHEY and SVGAGI. The CDR3, as DNA: TGTGCCAGCAGTTCCCACCGGACTAGCTCAGGGGAGACCCAGTACTTC. This codes for CASSSHRTSSGETQYF.

The rearrangement joins TRBV25-1 to TRBJ2-5; a weak D match, TRBD1 (6 bases). With 8 bases removed from V and 5 bases from J, the gap between germline ends came to 18 bases. The CDR3 loop spans 14 amino acids. CDR1 and CDR2 (germline): MGHDK, SYGVNS. As DNA, the CDR3 is TGTGCCAGCGGTTTGGCAGGGGTGAGGGAGACCCAGTACTTC. Translated: CASGLAGVRETQYF.

This sequence joins TRBV6-5 and TRBJ1-1, with 7 bases fitting TRBD1. The CDR3 spans 13 residues. J lost 6 bases, V lost 6 bases, and 7 bases had no gene match. Germline lookup yields CDR1 MNHEY and CDR2 SVGAGI. CDR3 bases: TGTGCCAGCAGACCCAGACAGGGAGCTGAAGCTTTCTTT. It translates to CASRPRQGAEAFF.

V and J are TRBV6-5 and TRBJ2-5, with a possible D match to TRBD2 (5 bases). The J call is uncertain, as TRBJ2-7 better fits the DNA end. Germline V CDR1 and CDR2: MNHEY, SVGAGI. This CDR3 is built from 15 residues. This chain's CDR3 is CASSYTGFSSYEQYF. The CDR3 DNA reads TGTGCCAGCAGTTACACGGGGTTCAGCTCCTACGAGCAGTACTTC.